One sample yielded the 21 T cell receptor beta chains listed below, sequenced in a study of CD8+CD57+ T cells in acquired aplastic anemia. Using genomic DNA as the template, TCR beta VDJ and CDR3 profiling was carried out. TCRdb re-called the reads through MiXCR, storing one row per CDR3 protein. The sample includes some 410,000 distinct CDR3 sequences, 55% to 75% seen only once; the top ten take under 4.5%. The sequenced sample consisted of sorted CD4+, CD8+, or CD8+CD57+ T cells (not recorded which) from PBMCs. The receptors stem from a human donor in good health, serving as a control.

The chain uses TRBV7-2 and TRBJ1-5, with 7 nucleotides matching TRBD1. This CDR3 is 15 amino acids long. The junction had 19 bases not matched to a gene; V was cut back by 4 bases and J by 16 bases. CDR1 and CDR2 (germline): SGHTA, FQGNSA. The CDR3: CASSSGQATDPQHHF. The CDR3, as DNA: TGTGCCAGCAGCTCCGGACAGGCCACGGATCCGCAGCATCATTTT. Drawing the rest from reference TRBV7-2 and TRBJ1-5, the complete variable domain is GAGVSQSPSNKVTEKGKDVELRCDPISGHTALYWYRQSLGQGLEFLIYFQGNSAPDKSGLPSDRFSAERTGGSVSTLTIQRTQQEDSAVYLCASSSGQATDPQHHFGDGTRLSIL.

In the case of this clonotype: The missing conserved phenylalanine or tryptophan at the end of this CDR3 makes a read error likely. The DNA is left out, because the CDR3 cannot be placed on it with certainty; the CDR3 is given as TCRdb lists it. The rearrangement uses TRBV19 and TRBJ1-1; the table's TRBD1 call for D was not verified on the DNA. A total of 15 residues make up the CDR3, ends included. Germline V lookup: CDR1 LNHDA, CDR2 SQIVND (reference sequence). The CDR3 region is CATGGTGNRPQHFGD.

The chain has TRBV5-5 and TRBJ1-1, with D unresolved. The CDR3 spans 13 residues. Germline CDR1 reads SGHKS; CDR2 reads YYEKEE (reference sequence). Deletions cut 1 base from V and 3 bases from J, with 7 bases between. In DNA, the CDR3 is TGTGCCAGCAGCTTGCATGGATACACTGAAGCTTTCTTT. Protein product: CASSLHGYTEAFF.

Comment on this clonotype: A junction end diverges from the germline sequence, so it may reflect a read error. The rearrangement links TRBV6-1 to TRBJ1-2, with TRBD1 matching 8 bases. Germline assignment: CDR1 MNHNS and CDR2 SASEGT. The CDR3 sequence is 14 residues long. The CDR3 DNA sequence: TGTGCCATCAGTGGGACAGGCATCGCCTATGGCTACCCCTTC. Translation: CAISGTGIAYGYPF.

A word on this clonotype: A clone one base away is much larger, so this may be a read error. The chain links TRBV25-1 to TRBJ1-2, with TRBD1 identical over 7 bases. The V gene's germline CDR1 is MGHDK and CDR2 SYGVNS. CDR3 length: 13 amino acids. Here the CDR3 DNA reads TGTGCCGGCAGTGACAGGGATACTATCGGCTACACCTTC. Amino acid sequence: CAGSDRDTIGYTF.

The chain uses TRBV5-6 and TRBJ1-3; no clear D. V was pared by 1 base and J by 0 bases, with 14 bases between. Germline CDR1 and CDR2: SGHDT and YYEEEE. This CDR3 contains 17 residues. The CDR3 loop is CASSLTSGGVSGNTIYF. In nucleotides, the CDR3 is TGTGCCAGCAGCTTGACTAGCGGCGGGGTCTCTGGAAACACCATATATTTT.

This clonotype was observed a few times. The chain joins TRBV20-1 to TRBJ1-1; D is ambiguous. Germline lookup yields CDR1 DFQATT and CDR2 SNEGSKA (reference sequence). The length of the CDR3 is 12 residues. V was pared by 0 bases and J by 7 bases, with 9 bases between. DNA for the CDR3: TGCAGTGCTAGAGATCAGGCGAGTGAAGCTTTCTTT. It specifies CSARDQASEAFF.

The gene calls are TRBV20-1 and TRBJ1-1; no clear D gene. Germline values: CDR1 DFQATT, CDR2 SNEGSKA (reference sequence). The CDR3 totals 14 residues. V lost 1 base to trimming and J lost 7 bases, with 16 bases between them. CDR3 sequence: CSARGGGNEREAFF. CDR3 DNA: TGCAGTGCTAGAGGGGGTGGCAACGAGCGTGAAGCTTTCTTT.

V is TRBV15 and J is TRBJ1-2; D is possibly TRBD1 (5 bases). The ends were cut back, 0 bases at V and 8 bases at J, with 13 bases in the middle. The CDR3 loop spans 14 amino acids. Germline assignment: CDR1 LNHNV and CDR2 YYDKDF (reference sequence). CDR3 nucleotide sequence: TGTGCCACCAGCAGAGATGAGGGACTTGAGGGCTACACCTTC. Protein: CATSRDEGLEGYTF.

This clonotype was counted many times. The gene calls are TRBV20-1 and TRBJ2-1; 7 bases are shared with TRBD2. V lost 3 bases to trimming and J lost 7 bases; unmatched junction nucleotides: 9. This CDR3 contains 14 residues. Germline V gene data show CDR1 as DFQATT and CDR2 as SNEGSKA (reference sequence). In nucleotides, the CDR3 is TGCAGTGCTAGTTCCGCGGGGGTAGGGAATGAGCAGTTCTTC. Amino acids: CSASSAGVGNEQFF.

J is TRBJ1-1 and V is TRBV5-4; D call uncertain. This CDR3 contains 15 residues. Between the trimmed V and J ends, which lost 2 bases and 1 base, there was a span of 12 bases. The germline gives CDR1 SGHNT, CDR2 YYREEE (reference sequence). The chain's CDR3 is CASSLEEAGNTEAFF. DNA for the CDR3: TGTGCCAGCAGCTTAGAAGAGGCGGGGAACACTGAAGCTTTCTTT.

This CDR3 is CASSSLGGYTF. As DNA, the CDR3 is TGTGCCAGCAGCTCCCTCGGTGGCTACACCTTC. V and J are TRBV7-2 and TRBJ1-2; no clear D. This CDR3 region has 11 residues. The V gene's germline CDR1 is SGHTA and CDR2 FQGNSA. The V end was cut by 4 bases, the J end by 7 bases, with 7 bases between.

This clonotype has a count of ten or more. This chain links TRBV7-8 with TRBJ2-2; TRBD1 is a possible D gene (6 bases). Trimming left V 5 bases short and J 3 bases short, with 13 bases between. CDR3 size: 15 residues. CDR1 is SGHVS and CDR2 is FQNEAQ in the germline V gene. The chain's CDR3 is CASSGNRADTGELFF. The CDR3 region has the DNA TGTGCCAGCAGCGGAAACAGGGCCGACACCGGGGAGCTGTTTTTT.

This clonotype occurred many times. The chain combines TRBV6-2 or TRBV6-3 with TRBJ2-5; D tentatively reads TRBD1 or TRBD2 (6 bases each). Germline values: CDR1 MNHEY, CDR2 SVGEGT. The CDR3 has 14 residues. V lost 2 bases and J 5 bases, leaving 12 bases between the germline ends. CDR3 in amino acids: CASSYMGAGETQYF. DNA of the CDR3: TGTGCCAGCAGTTACATGGGGGCGGGGGAGACCCAGTACTTC.

The chain recombines TRBV7-2 with TRBJ2-7, with D perhaps matching TRBD1 (5 bases). This CDR3 has 12 residues. The ends were cut back, 4 bases at V and 4 bases at J, with 8 bases in the middle. Per germline, CDR1 SGHTA and CDR2 FQGNSA. The DNA of the CDR3 is TGTGCCAGCAGCTCTAACAGGTACGAGCAGTACTTC. It is translated as CASSSNRYEQYF.

The chain carries TRBV6-7 and TRBJ1-1, with D hard to call. TRBV6-7 is an ORF, and what it does is uncertain. Trimming removed 7 bases from V and 1 base from J, with 13 bases in between. The CDR3 consists of 14 residues. CDR3 residues: CASTDWGGNTEAFF. CDR3 bases: TGTGCCAGCACCGACTGGGGAGGGAACACTGAAGCTTTCTTT.

The chain combines TRBV29-1 with TRBJ1-5, with D perhaps matching TRBD1 (6 bases). Germline assignment: CDR1 SQVTM and CDR2 ANQGSEA. The CDR3 is made up of 12 amino acids. V was trimmed by 3 bases and J by 7 bases, leaving 10 bases between them. CDR3 protein: CSVDLGAQPQHF. The CDR3, as DNA: TGCAGCGTTGATTTGGGGGCGCAGCCCCAGCATTTT.

V usage is TRBV12-3 or TRBV12-4 and J usage is TRBJ1-1, with a tentative D call TRBD1 (6 bases). This CDR3 is 16 amino acids long. The ends were cut back, 7 bases at V and 0 bases at J, with 18 bases in the middle. CDR3 loop: CASIETGTRMNTEAFF. CDR3 DNA: TGTGCCAGCATCGAGACCGGGACAAGGATGAACACTGAAGCTTTCTTT.

This clonotype has at least ten counts. CDR3 region: CASSQGRGATANGELFF. The CDR3 region has the DNA TGCGCCAGCAGCCAAGGGCGGGGCGCCACCGCCAACGGGGAGCTGTTTTTT. The chain links TRBV4-3 to TRBJ2-2, with D perhaps TRBD2 (6 bases). Germline-derived CDR1 and CDR2 are LGHNA and YSLEER. V was pared by 1 base and J by 7 bases, with 19 bases between. The CDR3 runs 17 residues.

This clonotype was recorded only once. A much more abundant neighbour one base away suggests this may be a read error. V and J are TRBV5-1 and TRBJ2-5; maybe TRBD2 (6 bases). There are 14 residues in the CDR3. Per the germline V gene, CDR1 is SGHRS and CDR2 is YFSETQ. V gave up 0 bases and J gave up 4 bases, with 10 bases separating them. The CDR3 DNA reads TGCGCCAGCAGCTTGGGTCTAGCGCCAGAGACCCAGTACTTC. As protein: CASSLGLAPETQYF. The entire variable domain, with the rest obtained from reference TRBV5-1 and TRBJ2-5, is as follows: KAGVTQTPRYLIKTRGQQVTLSCSPISGHRSVSWYQQTPGQGLQFLFEYFSETQRNKGNFPGRFSGRQFSNSRSEMNVSTLELGDSALYLCASSLGLAPETQYFGPGTRLLVL.

The chain links TRBV2 to TRBJ2-3; maybe TRBD2 (7 bases). The J call may be incorrect, as the DNA end agrees better with TRBJ2-7. CDR1 SNHLY and CDR2 FYNNEI come from the germline V gene. The CDR3 covers 14 residues. The CDR3 region has the DNA TGTGCCAGCAGTGTCGGGGGGCCAACCTACGAGCAGTACTTC. Its translation is CASSVGGPTYEQYF.